One and the same sample provided the 11 T cell receptor beta chains below, sequenced in a study of cytomegalovirus exposure and HLA in healthy donors (dated by TCRdb to 2015 to 2018). Library construction relied on the immunoSEQ multiplex PCR assay. The multiplex PCR relied on a mix of 60 forward primers for TCR Vbeta segments and 13 reverse primers for TCR Jbeta segments. TCRdb carries this immuneACCESS record with in-frame sequences only. Its versions omit some clonotypes, under half of them owing to an unresolved V gene in the studies checked, with the rest unexplained. Here the sample has about 140,000 clones; approximately 82% occur a single time. 1.4% to 1.5% of the sample is taken by the ten largest. Sequencing was carried out using PBMCs. These receptors were taken from a young man in good health and CMV-seropositive.

This clone was observed a handful of times. The rearrangement joins TRBV4-2 to TRBJ2-1; no clear D. The ends were cut back, 1 base at V and 12 bases at J, with 4 bases in the middle. The CDR3 has 10 residues. Germline V gives CDR1 LGHNA, CDR2 YNFKEQ. For the CDR3, the DNA is TGTGCCAGCAGCCAAGTCGGGCAGTTCTTC. Protein: CASSQVGQFF.

This chain joins TRBV28 and TRBJ2-2; D may be TRBD2 (5 bases). The CDR3 totals 15 residues. The V gene lost 1 base and the J gene lost 6 bases, with 12 bases spanning the gap. Germline CDR1 reads MDHEN; CDR2 reads SYDVKM. CDR3 nucleotides: TGTGCCAGCAGTTTATTATCTATGGAGGCCGGGGAGCTGTTTTTT. Translating gives CASSLLSMEAGELFF.

The J gene is TRBJ2-3, the V gene TRBV5-6; 7 bases are a match to TRBD2. V gave up 0 bases and J gave up 6 bases; unmatched junction bases: 4. The CDR3 runs 14 residues. Germline lookup yields CDR1 SGHDT and CDR2 YYEEEE. The CDR3 coding sequence is TGTGCCAGCAGCTTGGGACTAGCTGACGATACGCAGTATTTT. Protein: CASSLGLADDTQYF.

The chain has TRBV5-1 and TRBJ2-1; the match to TRBD2 covers 11 bases. The CDR3 consists of 15 residues. V trimming: 6 bases; J trimming: 5 bases; junction bases outside the gene matches: 7. CDR1 and CDR2 from the germline V gene are SGHRS and YFSETQ. The CDR3 sequence is CASNTGTSGHNEQFF. The CDR3 bases are TGCGCCAGCAACACGGGGACTAGCGGACACAATGAGCAGTTCTTC.

This clone has only one observation. V gene TRBV5-5 combines with J gene TRBJ1-5, with 7 bases fitting TRBD1. V lost 4 bases, J lost 4 bases, and 8 bases stayed unmatched. The CDR3 extends over 15 amino acids. Germline V gene sequence: CDR1 SGHKS, CDR2 YYEKEE (reference sequence). CDR3 region: CASSELGTANQPQHF. The DNA of the CDR3 is TGTGCCAGCAGCGAGCTAGGGACAGCTAATCAGCCCCAGCATTTT.

The V call is TRBV7-9, the J call TRBJ1-1, with 7 bases fitting TRBD1. This CDR3 has 17 residues. Trimming removed 3 bases from V and 1 base from J; junction bases left unmatched: 11. Germline V gives CDR1 SEHNR, CDR2 FQNEAQ (reference sequence). The CDR3 DNA is TGTGCCAGCAGCTTCTTCCGGACAGGTTCTGGGAACACTGAAGCTTTCTTT. Translating it yields CASSFFRTGSGNTEAFF.

This sequence joins TRBV30 and TRBJ2-1; TRBD1 might be the D (6 bases). CDR3 length equals 13 residues. Trimming pared 5 bases from V and 0 bases from J, leaving 8 bases between. CDR1 is GTSNPN and CDR2 is SVGIG in the germline V gene (reference sequence). CDR3 nucleotides: TGTGCCTGGGCCAGGGGCTCCTACAATGAGCAGTTCTTC. Translated: CAWARGSYNEQFF.

The chain employs TRBV6-5 and TRBJ1-6; D is ambiguous. The germline gives CDR1 MNHEY, CDR2 SVGAGI. The CDR3 extends over 15 amino acids. V lost 7 bases and J lost 2, with 12 bases in between. The CDR3 spells CASIPQATYNSPLHF. The CDR3 nucleotides read TGTGCCAGCATCCCGCAGGCTACCTATAATTCACCCCTCCACTTT.

J is TRBJ2-5 and V is TRBV7-9; possible D gene TRBD2, 5 bases. This CDR3 comprises 15 residues. The germline gives CDR1 SEHNR, CDR2 FQNEAQ (reference sequence). The V and J ends lost 0 bases and 4 bases respectively, with 12 bases between them. The CDR3 nucleotides are TGTGCCAGCAGCTTAGCGGCTAGCAGCGGAGAGACCCAGTACTTC. It is translated as CASSLAASSGETQYF. The full variable domain, with the rest looked up from reference TRBV7-9 and TRBJ2-5, is DTGVSQNPRHKITKRGQNVTFRCDPISEHNRLYWYRQTLGQGPEFLTYFQNEAQLEKSRLLSDRFSAERPKGSFSTLEIQRTEQGDSAMYLCASSLAASSGETQYFGPGTRLLVL.

This clone is a singleton in its sample. The CDR3 is CASSSRTGGEYNSPLHF. The CDR3 nucleotides are TGTGCCAGCAGCTCCCGGACAGGGGGCGAATATAATTCACCCCTCCACTTT. The chain links TRBV5-6 to TRBJ1-6, with 11 nucleotides matching TRBD1. From germline, CDR1 is SGHDT and CDR2 YYEEEE. The CDR3 has 17 residues. V lost 3 bases, J lost 4 bases, and 6 bases stayed unmatched.

This clone was found a few times. As DNA, the CDR3 is TGTGCCAGCAGCCGAACAGGCTACACCTTCTACGAGCAGTACTTC. Translated: CASSRTGYTFYEQYF. The V call is TRBV28, the J call TRBJ2-7; D is possibly TRBD1 (5 bases). CDR1 and CDR2 from the germline V gene are MDHEN and SYDVKM. Trimming pared 6 bases from V and 3 bases from J, leaving 18 bases between. The CDR3 is 15 residues long. The entire variable domain, with the rest obtained from reference TRBV28 and TRBJ2-7, is as follows: DVKVTQSSRYLVKRTGEKVFLECVQDMDHENMFWYRQDPGLGLRLIYFSYDVKMKEKGDIPEGYSVSREKKERFSLILESASTNQTSMYLCASSRTGYTFYEQYFGPGTRLTVT.